This passage covers 30 T cell receptor beta chains from one sample sequenced in a study of early T cells in non-severe SARS-CoV-2 infection. MiXCR, applied by TCRdb to the 5' RACE reads, yields one record per CDR3 protein. The repertoire includes just under 60,000 distinct CDR3 sequences, about 7.7% of them detected once, and 3% to 3.5% sits in the top ten. Sequences were obtained from whole blood. These receptors originate from an adult who was a healthcare worker with PCR-confirmed SARS-CoV-2 infection or an uninfected control (not recorded which).

This clonotype was recorded only once. The rearrangement links TRBV7-6 to TRBJ2-2, with D maybe TRBD1 (6 bases). Trimming removed 4 bases at V and 6 bases at J, with 12 bases between. The CDR3 is 14 residues long. Germline CDR1 and CDR2: SGHVS and FNYEAQ. Written as DNA, the CDR3 is TGTGCCAGCAGCTCGACCCGACAGGCCGGGGAGCTGTTTTTT. This translates into CASSSTRQAGELFF.

This clonotype was found many times. This chain uses TRBV2 with TRBJ2-7, with 8 positions matching TRBD1. The CDR3 runs 15 residues. The germline gives CDR1 SNHLY, CDR2 FYNNEI. Trimming took 6 bases from V and 0 from J; bases not matched to a gene: 7. DNA for the CDR3: TGTGCCAGCAGCTCACAGGGGGAAAGCTCCTACGAGCAGTACTTC. This translates into CASSSQGESSYEQYF.

As to this clonotype: It may be a read error: a sequence one base away is much more abundant. In DNA, the CDR3 is TGTGTCAGCAGCCCTACCGGACAGGGGGGCGGCAACACCATATATTTT. Translated, it gives CVSSPTGQGGGNTIYF. The chain recombines TRBV11-2 with TRBJ1-3, with 10 bases identical to TRBD1. Germline-derived CDR1 and CDR2 are SGHAT and FQNNGV. The CDR3 length is 16 residues.

This clonotype has a count of ten or more. CDR3 DNA: TGCAGCGTTCGCCAACAAGAGACCCAGTACTTC. Its protein product is CSVRQQETQYF. The genes are TRBV29-1 and TRBJ2-5; no clear D. Trimming pared 5 bases from V and 2 bases from J, leaving 6 bases between. Germline CDR1 SQVTM, CDR2 ANQGSEA. This CDR3 is built from 11 residues. Drawing the rest from reference TRBV29-1 and TRBJ2-5, the complete variable domain is SAVISQKPSRDICQRGTSLTIQCQVDSQVTMMFWYRQQPGQSLTLIATANQGSEATYESGFVIDKFPISRPNLTFSTLTVSNMSPEDSSIYLCSVRQQETQYFGPGTRLLVL.

The sample holds a few counts of this clonotype. This chain connects TRBV19 to TRBJ2-5; the match to TRBD2 covers 13 bases. V lost 3 bases, J lost 4 bases, and 2 bases stayed unmatched. Germline lookup yields CDR1 LNHDA and CDR2 SQIVND (reference sequence). The CDR3 loop spans 15 amino acids. In nucleotides, the CDR3 is TGTGCCAGTAGTATTCGACTAGCGGGGGGAGAGACCCAGTACTTC. Translation gives CASSIRLAGGETQYF. The whole variable domain, filled in from reference TRBV19 and TRBJ2-5, reads DGGITQSPKYLFRKEGQNVTLSCEQNLNHDAMYWYRQDPGQGLRLIYYSQIVNDFQKGDIAEGYSVSREKKESFPLTVTSAQKNPTAFYLCASSIRLAGGETQYFGPGTRLLVL.

This clonotype has more than one count but fewer than ten. This chain joins TRBV7-3 and TRBJ1-1, with D uncertain. Looked up from germline, CDR1 is SGHTA and CDR2 is FQGTGA. Trimming took off 1 base at V and 1 base at J, with 4 bases between the two ends. The CDR3 consists of 13 residues. CDR3 nucleotide sequence: TGTGCCAGCAGCTTAAGCCAGAACACTGAAGCTTTCTTT. Its protein product is CASSLSQNTEAFF. Combining the CDR3 with reference TRBV7-3 and TRBJ1-1 gives the whole variable domain GAGVSQTPSNKVTEKGKYVELRCDPISGHTALYWYRQSLGQGPEFLIYFQGTGAADDSGLPNDRFFAVRPEGSVSTLKIQRTERGDSAVYLCASSLSQNTEAFFGQGTRLTVV.

The V and J genes are TRBV19 and TRBJ2-4; perhaps TRBD2 as D (6 bases). V lost 3 bases and J 3 bases, leaving 12 bases between the germline ends. The CDR3 covers 15 residues. Germline V gene sequence: CDR1 LNHDA, CDR2 SQIVND (reference sequence). CDR3 in amino acids: CASSMGTSGKNIQYF. Here the CDR3 DNA reads TGTGCCAGTAGTATGGGGACTTCGGGCAAAAACATTCAGTACTTC. Complete variable domain (other parts from reference TRBV19 and TRBJ2-4): DGGITQSPKYLFRKEGQNVTLSCEQNLNHDAMYWYRQDPGQGLRLIYYSQIVNDFQKGDIAEGYSVSREKKESFPLTVTSAQKNPTAFYLCASSMGTSGKNIQYFGAGTRLSVL.

The chain uses TRBV5-1 and TRBJ2-7; TRBD1 matches at 8 bases. The V segment lost 4 bases and the J segment 2 bases; nucleotides outside the gene matches: 5. This CDR3 has 14 residues. Germline loops: CDR1 SGHRS, CDR2 YFSETQ. CDR3 in amino acids: CASSPRDRPYEQYF. DNA for the CDR3: TGCGCCAGCAGCCCCCGGGACAGGCCCTACGAGCAGTACTTC.

This chain links TRBV9 with TRBJ1-6; D is ambiguous. This CDR3 comprises 15 residues. Germline V gene data show CDR1 as SGDLS and CDR2 as YYNGEE. Trimming took 4 bases from V and 5 from J, leaving 13 bases between them. Written as DNA, the CDR3 is TGTGCCAGCAGCACCGGACGTACAAATAATTCACCCCTCCACTTT. It encodes CASSTGRTNNSPLHF.

This clonotype was seen only a few times. The chain combines TRBV29-1 with TRBJ2-1; D perhaps matches TRBD1 (6 bases). CDR1 SQVTM and CDR2 ANQGSEA come from the germline V gene. This CDR3 contains 11 residues. Trimming removed 7 bases from V and 10 bases from J, with 14 bases in between. The CDR3 protein is CSAGHVAEQFF. The CDR3 DNA follows: TGCAGCGCGGGACACGTGGCCGAGCAGTTCTTC.

The chain links TRBV29-1 to TRBJ2-5, with TRBD2 matching 8 bases. The germline gives CDR1 SQVTM, CDR2 ANQGSEA. Trimming removed 6 bases from V and 2 bases from J; junction bases left unmatched: 14. This CDR3 spans 16 amino acids. CDR3 DNA sequence: TGCAGCGTGGGGGGGCTAGCGGGCTATAAACAAGAGACCCAGTACTTC. It specifies CSVGGLAGYKQETQYF.

At least ten counts were recorded for this clonotype. The chain employs TRBV20-1 and TRBJ1-1; D is perhaps TRBD1 (6 bases). The V end was cut by 1 base, the J end by 4 bases, with 10 bases between. Looked up from germline, CDR1 is DFQATT and CDR2 is SNEGSKA (reference sequence). The CDR3 sequence is 13 residues long. The CDR3 here is CSARAGQSTEAFF. CDR3 nucleotide sequence: TGCAGTGCTAGAGCCGGACAGAGCACTGAAGCTTTCTTT.

The chain carries TRBV5-4 and TRBJ1-1; 10 nucleotides line up with TRBD1. This CDR3 is built from 16 residues. Germline values: CDR1 SGHNT, CDR2 YYREEE (reference sequence). The J segment lost 3 bases and the V segment lost 2 bases, leaving 7 bases of the junction unmatched. The CDR3 sequence is CASSLDRGLIHTEAFF. The DNA of the CDR3 is TGTGCCAGCAGCTTAGACAGGGGGCTAATCCACACTGAAGCTTTCTTT.

This clonotype has a handful of counts. The V and J genes are TRBV7-2 and TRBJ2-1, with TRBD1 matching over 7 bases. The CDR3 totals 16 residues. From germline, CDR1 is SGHTA and CDR2 FQGNSA. V trimming: 5 bases; J trimming: 7 bases; junction bases outside the gene matches: 14. This CDR3 reads CASSPEGAYHYNEQFF. The DNA for the CDR3 is TGTGCCAGCAGCCCCGAGGGGGCGTACCACTATAATGAGCAGTTCTTC.

This clonotype has a single count. The chain joins TRBV20-1 to TRBJ2-1; TRBD2 matches 10 bases. The germline V gene encodes CDR1 DFQATT and CDR2 SNEGSKA (reference sequence). This CDR3 contains 14 residues. V lost 6 bases, J lost 3 bases, and 5 bases stayed unmatched. The CDR3 coding sequence is TGCAGTGCGGAGGGGACTAGCGACTACAATGAGCAGTTCTTC. This gives the protein CSAEGTSDYNEQFF.

This clonotype was seen a few times. The chain links TRBV5-8 to TRBJ2-1; 9 bases fit TRBD2. The CDR3 contains 15 residues. CDR1 is SGHTS and CDR2 is YDEGEE in the germline V gene. V trimming: 2 bases; J trimming: 7 bases; junction bases outside the gene matches: 7. In DNA, the CDR3 is TGTGCCAGCAGCTTCGAAGGACTAGCGTCGAATGAGCAGTTCTTC. Its translation is CASSFEGLASNEQFF.

The chain couples TRBV20-1 to TRBJ1-1; TRBD1 might be the D (5 bases). Between the trimmed V and J ends, which lost 3 bases and 3 bases, there was a span of 11 bases. The CDR3 spans 13 residues. Germline V gives CDR1 DFQATT, CDR2 SNEGSKA (reference sequence). CDR3 residues: CSASPGGDTEAFF. The DNA of the CDR3 is TGCAGTGCTAGTCCCGGGGGGGACACTGAAGCTTTCTTT.

The chain links TRBV4-2 to TRBJ1-5, with unresolved D. CDR1 and CDR2 from the germline V gene are LGHNA and YNFKEQ. This CDR3 contains 15 residues. V was pared by 0 bases and J by 3 bases, with 9 bases between. This CDR3 reads CASSQDGQPNQPQHF. The CDR3 nucleotides are TGTGCCAGCAGCCAAGACGGGCAGCCCAATCAGCCCCAGCATTTT.

This clonotype was observed many times. This chain uses TRBV3-1 with TRBJ2-5, with 8 nucleotides matching TRBD1. Unmatched junction bases numbered 5, after V lost 2 bases and J lost 0 bases. The germline gives CDR1 LGHDT, CDR2 YNNKEL (reference sequence). CDR3 size: 16 residues. CDR3 residues: CASSQSDRAYQETQYF. CDR3 nucleotide sequence: TGTGCCAGCAGCCAATCGGACAGGGCGTACCAAGAGACCCAGTACTTC.

CDR3 protein: CASSPDQPYEQYF. As DNA, the CDR3 is TGCGCCAGCAGCCCGGACCAACCCTACGAGCAGTACTTC. The gene calls are TRBV5-1 and TRBJ2-7; D remains ambiguous. Trimming took 4 bases from V and 2 from J, leaving 10 bases between them. The CDR3 is 13 amino acids. Looked up from germline, CDR1 is SGHRS and CDR2 is YFSETQ.

This chain uses TRBV20-1 with TRBJ2-1, with 12 bases aligning to TRBD2. Germline-derived CDR1 and CDR2 are DFQATT and SNEGSKA (reference sequence). This CDR3 contains 17 residues. Unmatched junction bases numbered 4, after V lost 1 base and J lost 0 bases. CDR3 DNA sequence: TGCAGTGCTAGAGGTTCGACTAGCGGGAGCTCCTACAATGAGCAGTTCTTC. Its translation: CSARGSTSGSSYNEQFF.

The V and J genes are TRBV10-3 and TRBJ2-3, with 12 bases matching TRBD2. The CDR3 is 14 residues long. The V segment lost 6 bases and the J segment 5 bases; nucleotides outside the gene matches: 3. In germline, CDR1 is ENHRY, CDR2 SYGVKD. This chain's CDR3 is CAISPGLAGDTQYF. The DNA for the CDR3 is TGTGCCATCAGCCCGGGACTAGCGGGAGATACGCAGTATTTT.

This clonotype was picked up a small number of times. The V gene is TRBV7-9, the J gene TRBJ2-1; a possible D gene is TRBD2 (6 bases). V was cut by 11 bases and J by 6 bases, with 20 bases left in between. This CDR3 is built from 14 residues. The V gene's germline CDR1 is SEHNR and CDR2 FQNEAQ (reference sequence). For the CDR3, the DNA is TGTGCCTCAACTTTGGGCGGGGCTTTCAATGAGCAGTTCTTC. Translation gives CASTLGGAFNEQFF.

This clonotype was seen a handful of times. The chain employs TRBV19 and TRBJ2-5; D assignment may be TRBD1 or TRBD2 (5 bases each). Deletions cut 6 bases from V and 4 bases from J, with 18 bases between. This CDR3 has 15 residues. From germline, CDR1 is LNHDA and CDR2 SQIVND (reference sequence). CDR3 sequence (DNA): TGTGCCAGTAGCCCCCGGGGCTCATTCTCAGAGACCCAGTACTTC. Translation: CASSPRGSFSETQYF.

This clonotype was detected ten times or more. This rearrangement joins TRBV3-1 to TRBJ2-7, with D possibly TRBD2 on 5 matching bases. V was pared by 4 bases and J by 6 bases, with 16 bases between. Germline CDR1 LGHDT, CDR2 YNNKEL (reference sequence). The CDR3 contains 14 residues. The CDR3 sequence is CASSRAQRNPEQYF. The CDR3 DNA sequence: TGTGCCAGCAGCCGGGCGCAGCGGAACCCCGAGCAGTACTTC.

The chain carries TRBV12-3 or TRBV12-4 and TRBJ2-1; a possible D gene is TRBD2 (6 bases). V was cut by 8 bases and J by 9 bases, with 20 bases left in between. The CDR3 runs to 14 residues. The CDR3 DNA sequence: TGTGCCAGCTGCTCCCCCACGAGGGAGGCTGAGCAGTTCTTC. Translation: CASCSPTREAEQFF.

In its sample, this clonotype was seen a few times. The V gene is TRBV30, the J gene TRBJ1-2; the D gene is possibly TRBD1 (6 bases). The CDR3 totals 11 residues. Germline lookup yields CDR1 GTSNPN and CDR2 SVGIG (reference sequence). V was cut by 3 bases and J by 8 bases, with 10 bases left in between. CDR3 bases: TGTGCCTGGAGGGGGGCGCAGGGCTACACCTTC. Its protein product is CAWRGAQGYTF.

In this sample, this clonotype turned up many times. CDR3 residues: CASSPGLLANNEQFF. In nucleotides, the CDR3 is TGCGCCAGCAGCCCAGGCTTACTCGCGAACAATGAGCAGTTCTTC. The gene calls are TRBV5-1 and TRBJ2-1; D unclear. The V end was cut by 4 bases, the J end by 5 bases, with 16 bases between. Germline V lookup: CDR1 SGHRS, CDR2 YFSETQ. The CDR3 extends over 15 amino acids.

This clonotype was seen ten or more times. V usage is TRBV20-1 and J usage is TRBJ2-1; D not certain. From germline, CDR1 is DFQATT and CDR2 SNEGSKA (reference sequence). The CDR3 totals 12 residues. V was shortened by 5 bases and J by 4 bases, with 9 bases between the two germline ends. In DNA, the CDR3 is TGCAGTGCTCTCCCCGCTTACAATGAGCAGTTCTTC. Translated: CSALPAYNEQFF.

This clonotype was recorded at least ten times. The chain carries TRBV6-5 and TRBJ1-1; the D is unclear. V gave up 5 bases and J gave up 5 bases, with 15 bases separating them. CDR3 length: 14 amino acids. Per germline, CDR1 MNHEY and CDR2 SVGAGI. The CDR3 spells CASSNLRRVTEAFF. In DNA, the CDR3 is TGTGCCAGCAGTAACCTTAGGCGCGTGACTGAAGCTTTCTTT.